Presented here are 15 T cell receptor beta chains from one specimen sequenced in a study of response to subunit inactivated influenza vaccine. TCRdb passed the RT-PCR reads through MiXCR, listing each CDR3 protein once. The table records roughly 700,000 distinct CDR3 sequences, approximately 15% of them present only once. The source material was PBMCs from blood, sampled roughly 2 weeks before vaccination. The receptors originated from a man aged 45 to 65 who received an inactivated influenza vaccine.

This clonotype was counted between two and nine times. The chain joins TRBV11-3 to TRBJ2-1, with 12 nucleotides matching TRBD2. Germline values: CDR1 SGHNT, CDR2 YENEEA. J lost 4 bases, V lost 4 bases, and 5 bases had no gene match. The CDR3 is 16 residues long. CDR3 sequence (DNA): TGTGCCAGCAGCTGGACCGGGACTAGCGGGTACAATGAGCAGTTCTTC. Amino acids: CASSWTGTSGYNEQFF.

The chain has TRBV6-2 or TRBV6-3 and TRBJ2-4, with TRBD1 matching 8 bases. V trimming: 7 bases; J trimming: 0 bases; junction bases outside the gene matches: 8. CDR1 is MNHEY, CDR2 SVGEGT, per germline. CDR3 length equals 16 residues. The CDR3 is CASIPGQELAKNIQYF. DNA for the CDR3: TGTGCCAGCATCCCGGGACAGGAACTAGCCAAAAACATTCAGTACTTC.

The rearrangement uses TRBV11-2 and TRBJ1-2; D uncertain. V shed 4 bases and J shed 4 bases, with 7 bases lying between them. Per the germline V gene, CDR1 is SGHAT and CDR2 is FQNNGV. The CDR3 covers 12 residues. The CDR3 spells CASSSSSYGYTF. CDR3 coding DNA: TGTGCCAGCAGCTCAAGTTCCTATGGCTACACCTTC.

V and J are TRBV7-9 and TRBJ2-5; perhaps D is TRBD1 or TRBD2 (5 bases each). CDR3 size: 14 residues. V lost 7 bases and J lost 5, with 17 bases in between. The germline V gene encodes CDR1 SEHNR and CDR2 FQNEAQ (reference sequence). The CDR3: CASIPPGPGETQYF. The CDR3 DNA reads TGTGCCAGCATCCCCCCGGGACCGGGGGAGACCCAGTACTTC.

The chain links TRBV5-5 to TRBJ2-7, with D perhaps TRBD1 or TRBD2 (5 bases each). The CDR3 runs to 15 residues. CDR1 SGHKS and CDR2 YYEKEE come from the germline V gene (reference sequence). Trimming stripped 0 bases from V and 2 bases from J, with 12 bases between. CDR3 nucleotides: TGTGCCAGCAGCTTGGACGGGACGGATACCTACGAGCAGTACTTC. It translates to CASSLDGTDTYEQYF.

The chain carries TRBV7-2 and TRBJ2-7; a weak D match, TRBD1 (6 bases). CDR3 size: 12 residues. Trimming cost V 4 bases and J 8 bases, with 12 bases left between them. Per germline, CDR1 SGHTA and CDR2 FQGNSA. CDR3 DNA sequence: TGTGCCAGCAGCTCCTGGGACACCCAGCAGTACTTC. Encoded protein: CASSSWDTQQYF.

This clonotype has a handful of counts. The chain recombines TRBV12-3 or TRBV12-4 with TRBJ1-1; 7 bases match TRBD1. The length of the CDR3 is 14 residues. Germline trimming cut 4 bases from V and 5 bases from J; bases unmatched to any gene: 7. CDR3 nucleotides: TGTGCCAGCAGTTCTCGGGACAGAAAGACTGAAGCTTTCTTT. Encoded protein: CASSSRDRKTEAFF.

At least ten counts were recorded for this clonotype. The chain carries TRBV12-3 or TRBV12-4 and TRBJ2-5, with 7 positions matching TRBD1. The CDR3 totals 13 residues. Unmatched junction bases numbered 0, after V lost 3 bases and J lost 2 bases. The CDR3 nucleotides are TGTGCCAGCAGTTTGGGACAGCAAGAGACCCAGTACTTC. Amino acid sequence: CASSLGQQETQYF.

This chain uses TRBV5-6 with TRBJ2-5; no reliable D call. The CDR3 extends over 14 amino acids. Per germline, CDR1 SGHDT and CDR2 YYEEEE. V dropped 1 base and J dropped 3 bases, with 10 bases sitting between them. For the CDR3, the DNA is TGTGCCAGCAGCTTGTGGGCTTACGAAGAGACCCAGTACTTC. It codes for CASSLWAYEETQYF.

This clonotype was recorded many times. The V gene is TRBV4-3, the J gene TRBJ1-1; possible D gene TRBD1, 5 bases. Germline CDR1 is LGHNA and CDR2 is YSLEER. V was clipped by 0 bases and J by 6 bases, with 17 bases between them. This CDR3 is built from 16 residues. Written as DNA, the CDR3 is TGCGCCAGCAGCCAAGACTTGGGGGGTTCGACCGCTGAAGCTTTCTTT. As protein: CASSQDLGGSTAEAFF.

The rearrangement links TRBV20-1 to TRBJ1-1; no definite D call. From germline, CDR1 is DFQATT and CDR2 SNEGSKA (reference sequence). V lost 7 bases to trimming and J lost 0 bases, with 9 bases between them. This CDR3 contains 12 residues. As DNA, the CDR3 is TGCAGTGTAACAGAAGTGAACACTGAAGCTTTCTTT. This codes for CSVTEVNTEAFF.

V usage is TRBV20-1 and J usage is TRBJ2-1; 7 nucleotides agree with TRBD2. The V segment lost 1 base and the J segment 0 bases; nucleotides outside the gene matches: 9. From germline, CDR1 is DFQATT and CDR2 SNEGSKA (reference sequence). The CDR3 extends over 17 amino acids. Here the CDR3 reads CSARAPGRGGSYNEQFF. The CDR3, as DNA: TGCAGTGCTAGAGCCCCAGGGCGCGGGGGCTCCTACAATGAGCAGTTCTTC.

In this sample, this clonotype turned up a few times. The rearrangement uses TRBV4-2 and TRBJ1-1; 9 nucleotides line up with TRBD1. The CDR3 runs 15 residues. Per germline, CDR1 LGHNA and CDR2 YNFKEQ. V gave up 2 bases and J gave up 5 bases; unmatched junction bases: 6. CDR3 residues: CASSQRDRARTEAFF. The DNA for the CDR3 is TGTGCCAGCAGCCAAAGGGACAGGGCGAGGACTGAAGCTTTCTTT.

This clonotype was recorded many times. The chain links TRBV11-2 to TRBJ1-1; D is uncertain. Per the germline V gene, CDR1 is SGHAT and CDR2 is FQNNGV. V was pared by 5 bases and J by 0 bases, with 1 base between. The CDR3 is 11 amino acids. The chain's CDR3 is CASSMNTEAFF. CDR3 bases: TGTGCCAGCAGCATGAACACTGAAGCTTTCTTT.

This clonotype was detected only a few times. The chain carries TRBV5-1 and TRBJ2-7; D remains unclear. The germline V and J ends were trimmed by 0 bases and 3 bases, with 13 bases remaining between them. The germline V gene encodes CDR1 SGHRS and CDR2 YFSETQ. The CDR3 has 15 residues. CDR3 sequence (DNA): TGCGCCAGCAGCTTGGCCAGCGCCCGAGACTACGAGCAGTACTTC. It encodes CASSLASARDYEQYF.